Presented here are 6 T cell receptor beta chains from one specimen sequenced in a study of T cell responses to AZD1222 COVID-19 vaccine. Clones were read by immunoSEQ multiplex PCR, and TCRdb kept only the in-frame ones, dropping some. The sample includes 180,000 or so clones, 80% to 95% of them seen just once. The sample here was peripheral blood, taken 28 days after the second AZD1222 dose. The receptors shown here come from an adult who received the AZD1222 COVID-19 vaccine.

The chain uses TRBV5-1 and TRBJ1-1; D may be TRBD1 (5 bases). The CDR3 loop spans 15 amino acids. V was pared by 0 bases and J by 5 bases, with 14 bases between. Germline CDR1 is SGHRS and CDR2 is YFSETQ. The CDR3 DNA reads as TGCGCCAGCAGCTTGGCCCCAGGGAGGGAGACTGAAGCTTTCTTT. Its translation is CASSLAPGRETEAFF.

The chain has TRBV19 and TRBJ1-6, with TRBD1 matching 9 bases. After removal of 6 bases from V and 11 bases from J, the junction contained 8 bases not matched to a gene. CDR1 LNHDA and CDR2 SQIVND come from the germline V gene (reference sequence). This CDR3 spans 14 amino acids. The CDR3 DNA follows: TGTGCCAGTAGAAGAGGACAGGGGACGCCACCCCTCCACTTT. Translating gives CASRRGQGTPPLHF.

The V gene is TRBV29-1, the J gene TRBJ2-7; 7 bases agree with TRBD2. Germline V gene lookup returns CDR1 SQVTM and CDR2 ANQGSEA. With 5 bases clipped from V and 4 bases from J, the junction kept 11 bases outside the gene matches. This CDR3 comprises 14 residues. CDR3 region: CSVRSGTMNYEQYF. DNA for the CDR3: TGCAGCGTTAGGTCGGGGACTATGAATTACGAGCAGTACTTC.

The chain links TRBV7-9 to TRBJ1-1; D not certain. Germline V gene sequence: CDR1 SEHNR, CDR2 FQNEAQ (reference sequence). Trimming stripped 2 bases from V and 4 bases from J, with 14 bases between. This CDR3 is built from 15 residues. The DNA of the CDR3 is TGTGCCAGCAGCTTACCTGACGGGGTTACCACTGAAGCTTTCTTT. The encoded protein is CASSLPDGVTTEAFF.

The chain recombines TRBV5-6 with TRBJ2-1; 9 bases are shared with TRBD1. Germline CDR1 is SGHDT and CDR2 is YYEEEE. The CDR3 has 16 residues. The J segment lost 5 bases and the V segment lost 2 bases, leaving 8 bases of the junction unmatched. The CDR3 coding sequence is TGTGCCAGCAGCTTAGTATCCGGGACAGGGAACAATGAGCAGTTCTTC. It encodes CASSLVSGTGNNEQFF.

The chain links TRBV7-9 to TRBJ1-2; possibly TRBD1 for D (6 bases). The CDR3 has 12 residues. V was trimmed by 2 bases and J by 6 bases, leaving 7 bases between them. CDR1 and CDR2 (germline): SEHNR, FQNEAQ (reference sequence). CDR3 loop: CASSLRTDGYTF. CDR3 DNA sequence: TGTGCCAGCAGCTTAAGGACAGATGGCTACACCTTC.